One sample yielded the 5 T cell receptor beta chains listed below, sequenced in a study of PD-1 blockade in classical Hodgkin lymphoma. Each patient relapsed following autologous stem cell transplantation, and prior brentuximab vedotin exposure differed. The protocol was immunoSEQ multiplex PCR, while the TCRdb copy is restricted to in-frame clones and leaves out a portion. The sample has fewer than 65,000 clones; 75% to 90% are singletons. This sample comprised peripheral blood mononuclear cells (PBMCs), obtained at baseline. The receptors come from a human donor with classical Hodgkin lymphoma.

J is TRBJ1-5 and V is TRBV2; the D gene is possibly TRBD1 (5 bases). The ends were cut back, 4 bases at V and 2 bases at J, with 12 bases in the middle. Germline values: CDR1 SNHLY, CDR2 FYNNEI. This CDR3 comprises 15 residues. In DNA form, the CDR3 reads TGTGCCAGCAGTGGAGACGGGGGTCGCAATCAGCCCCAGCATTTT. Translating gives CASSGDGGRNQPQHF. Full variable domain (rest looked up from reference TRBV2 and TRBJ1-5): EPEVTQTPSHQVTQMGQEVILRCVPISNHLYFYWYRQILGQKVEFLVSFYNNEISEKSEIFDDQFSVERPDGSNFTLKIRSTKLEDSAMYFCASSGDGGRNQPQHFGDGTRLSIL.

This chain links TRBV18 with TRBJ2-7; D ambiguous. The V and J ends lost 1 base and 0 bases respectively, with 7 bases between them. This CDR3 is 14 amino acids long. CDR1 and CDR2 from the germline V gene are KGHSH and LQKENI. Written as DNA, the CDR3 is TGTGCCAGCTCACCACACCTTAGCTCCTACGAGCAGTACTTC. Encoded protein: CASSPHLSSYEQYF.

V is TRBV7-2 and J is TRBJ2-1, with 10 positions matching TRBD2. V lost 1 base, J lost 12 bases, and 3 bases stayed unmatched. The CDR3 has 13 amino acids. Germline V gene lookup returns CDR1 SGHTA and CDR2 FQGNSA. The CDR3, as DNA: TGTGCCAGCAGCTTAGTATTAGCGGGGGGGCAGTTCTTC. As protein: CASSLVLAGGQFF.

The CDR3: CASGKTGQPRTGNTIYF. In DNA form, the CDR3 reads TGTGCCAGCGGGAAGACGGGACAGCCGAGGACTGGAAACACCATATATTTT. The chain is built from TRBV5-7 and TRBJ1-3, with 7 bases identical to TRBD1. TRBV5-7 qualifies as an ORF whose function is uncertain. Trimming at V came to 7 bases and at J to 2 bases, leaving 15 bases not matched to a gene. The CDR3 contains 17 residues.

This clone came up once. The chain is built from TRBV29-1 and TRBJ2-3; a possible D gene is TRBD1 (5 bases). V dropped 0 bases and J dropped 2 bases, with 18 bases sitting between them. The CDR3 consists of 17 residues. CDR1 and CDR2 from the germline V gene are SQVTM and ANQGSEA. This chain's CDR3 is CSVEDPKNRIVTDTQYF. CDR3 bases: TGCAGCGTTGAAGACCCCAAGAACAGGATAGTCACAGATACGCAGTATTTT.